This T cell receptor beta chain was recovered during a study of technical replicates of blood from a few donors. J gave up 0 bases and V 4 bases, and 3 bases lay outside the gene matches. Germline CDR1 is SGDLS and CDR2 is YYNGEE. The CDR3 has 14 residues. TCRdb's table, derived via immunoSEQ multiplex PCR, lists solely in-frame clones and lacks some. The sample yields over 70,000 clones, approximately 94% seen once. This TCR derives from a human donor in good health. The sequenced material came from T cells isolated from PBMCs. The chain links TRBV9 to TRBJ1-2; 7 positions match TRBD1. In DNA, the CDR3 is TGTGCCAGCAGCCCGGGACAGTCTAACTATGGCTACACCTTC. Protein sequence: CASSPGQSNYGYTF.